This T cell receptor beta chain was sequenced in a study of CD8 T cells in ankylosing spondylitis. Study-wide results and caveats: Clones linked to the disease showed a CD8+ phenotype. They occurred at relatively low frequencies in peripheral blood. For ankylosing spondylitis blood, a TCR beta motif of about 8 highly homologous variants appeared characteristic.

This CDR3 region has 16 residues. Trimming took 3 bases from V and 7 from J, leaving 22 bases between them. Per germline, CDR1 MDHEN and CDR2 SYDVKM. A few counts support this clonotype. Antigen specificity is unknown. Using its own MiXCR run on the 5' RACE reads, TCRdb lists one record per CDR3 protein. This table holds roughly 370,000 distinct CDR3 sequences, approximately 20% found once. Material for sequencing was blood, either unsorted or a sorted T cell fraction (not recorded which). This rearrangement joins TRBV28 to TRBJ2-7; D possibly corresponds to TRBD2 (5 bases). The sequence was obtained from a male donor with ankylosing spondylitis. This chain's CDR3 is CASSFPQLGPSGEQYF. The CDR3, as DNA: TGTGCCAGCAGTTTCCCACAATTGGGCCCGTCGGGGGAGCAGTACTTC.